Each of the 3 T cell receptor beta chains below was sequenced from the same sample in a study of cytomegalovirus exposure and HLA in healthy donors. PCR amplification relied on 60 Vbeta primers (plus 13 Jbeta primers). Some clones are missing from TCRdb's copy, which holds only in-frame ones; the method was immunoSEQ multiplex PCR. The data hold 150,000 to 200,000 clones, with 60% to 80% observed a single time. Specimen: PBMCs. These receptor sequences come from a man aged 35 to 55 in good health and CMV-seronegative.

This chain joins TRBV28 and TRBJ2-3, with 7 bases matching TRBD1. CDR3 size: 15 residues. Unmatched junction bases numbered 8, after V lost 3 bases and J lost 5 bases. Germline loops: CDR1 MDHEN, CDR2 SYDVKM. The CDR3 region has the DNA TGTGCCAGCAGTTTGAGAGGGGGCCAGGTAGATACGCAGTATTTT. This translates into CASSLRGGQVDTQYF.

J is TRBJ1-3 and V is TRBV6-6, with a tentative D call TRBD1 (5 bases). Germline V CDR1 and CDR2: MNHNY, SVGAGI (reference sequence). Between the trimmed V and J ends, which lost 6 bases and 2 bases, there was a span of 11 bases. This CDR3 has 14 residues. In DNA, the CDR3 is TGTGCCAGCAGCCCCAGGACAACTGGAAACACCATATATTTT. It codes for CASSPRTTGNTIYF.

The genes are TRBV7-2 and TRBJ1-2; the D gene is possibly TRBD1 (5 bases). V gave up 1 base and J gave up 4 bases, with 10 bases separating them. Germline values: CDR1 SGHTA, CDR2 FQGNSA. This CDR3 has 14 amino acids. CDR3 protein: CASSLDPQGYGYTF. Written as DNA, the CDR3 is TGTGCCAGCAGCTTAGACCCCCAGGGCTATGGCTACACCTTC.